The sequence of this T cell receptor beta chain was determined in a study of metastatic and nonmetastatic thyroid tumors. Study overall: Malignant thyroid and benign thyroid patients provided blood and tumor or nodule tissue whose repertoires were compared.

Authors' processing steps: To classify distant metastasis in papillary thyroid cancer, a model was built from CDR3 differences across clinicopathological groups. TCRdb reprocessed the PCR reads using MiXCR. The V and J calls were determined by TCRdb, not by the authors. Of about 93,000 clones in the sample, roughly 12% were seen once. In its sample, this clone was seen many times. Antigen unknown. The ends lost 0 bases at V and 11 bases at J; junction bases unmatched: 4. This CDR3 spans 14 amino acids. Germline loops: CDR1 LGHDT, CDR2 YNNKEL (reference sequence). General study results and limits: Malignant thyroid tumors reportedly had TCR beta diversity that was significantly higher than in benign nodules, in blood and tumor.

Among the patients, none had received any treatment before thyroid surgery. Material: blood. The receptor was isolated from a female donor with papillary thyroid cancer or a benign thyroid nodule (not recorded which). Some clones in this sample may be carry-over from other donors' samples. J is TRBJ1-6 and V is TRBV3-1; TRBD1 matches at 7 bases. For the CDR3, the DNA is TGTGCCAGCAGCCAAGACAGGGGGATCCCACCCCTCCACTTT. This sequence encodes CASSQDRGIPPLHF.